This T cell receptor (beta chain) was sequenced for a study of cytomegalovirus exposure and HLA in healthy donors. As for the study in general: Later, an analysis reported that the 120 or so validation repertoires had used the same platform as the approximately 680 first-cohort repertoires.

Study results and limitations: A few CMV-associated chains proved CMV antigen-specific in vitro.

Germline values: CDR1 SGHTA, CDR2 FQGNSA. This CDR3 is built from 16 residues. V lost 1 base to trimming and J lost 8 bases, with 20 bases between them. Note on this clone: Its antigen is unknown.

Libraries were prepared by immunoSEQ multiplex PCR; TCRdb keeps only in-frame clonotypes and omits some of them. The sample consists of about 160,000 clones, about 95% of them appearing once. This sequence was found in a woman between 18 and 29 years old in good health and CMV-seronegative. The chain links TRBV7-2 to TRBJ1-2; TRBD1 is a possible D gene (6 bases). The sequencing input was PBMCs. CDR3 sequence: CASSLEGHPSLGGYTF. DNA for the CDR3: TGTGCCAGCAGCTTAGAGGGACACCCGTCGCTAGGGGGCTACACCTTC.